This T cell receptor beta chain was observed in a study of response to subunit inactivated influenza vaccine (dated by TCRdb to about 2018). About the investigation overall: Deep quantitative T cell receptor repertoire profiling was used in the study to track responses to a trivalent subunit inactivated influenza vaccine. The paper's findings and limits, for the study overall: The authors suggested that each seasonal influenza vaccination may recruit only a limited number of new T cells.

The receptor library was made with RT-PCR. The reads were generated on an Illumina HiSeq 2500. The public reads were reanalyzed by TCRdb: fastp trimming at Q25, MiXCR alignment, in-frame beta chains only. Rows matching on CDR3 protein sequence are summarized as one entry with the most common DNA and genes. The sample table contains some 500,000 distinct CDR3 sequences; only one count was recorded for approximately 15% of them. The ten top clones hold 2.5% to 3.5% of the sample. This clonotype was counted a few times. Its antigen is still unknown. Base qualities are missing; no much larger clone stands one base away. The sequencing used CD4+ T cells sorted from PBMCs, collected less than 30 months after vaccination. The sequence was obtained from a man aged 45-69 years who received an inactivated influenza vaccine. Donor details come from another sample of the same person, matched by shared clones.

DNA sequence: TGTGCCAGCAGCGTAGGACTAGCGGGGGGGCTTTCCCCAGATACGCAGTATTTT. It translates to CASSVGLAGGLSPDTQYF. Here the chain combines TRBV11-2 and TRBJ2-3, with 15 bases in between that match TRBD2. The cysteine opens and the phenylalanine closes a CDR3 of 18 amino acids. The sequence is cut down to CDR3 DNA, 54 bases in frame from base 1. CDR1 and CDR2 are drawn from the germline V gene: SGHAT, FQNNGV. Trimmed from V: 5 bases; trimmed from J: 4 bases; junction bases lacking a gene match: 10.